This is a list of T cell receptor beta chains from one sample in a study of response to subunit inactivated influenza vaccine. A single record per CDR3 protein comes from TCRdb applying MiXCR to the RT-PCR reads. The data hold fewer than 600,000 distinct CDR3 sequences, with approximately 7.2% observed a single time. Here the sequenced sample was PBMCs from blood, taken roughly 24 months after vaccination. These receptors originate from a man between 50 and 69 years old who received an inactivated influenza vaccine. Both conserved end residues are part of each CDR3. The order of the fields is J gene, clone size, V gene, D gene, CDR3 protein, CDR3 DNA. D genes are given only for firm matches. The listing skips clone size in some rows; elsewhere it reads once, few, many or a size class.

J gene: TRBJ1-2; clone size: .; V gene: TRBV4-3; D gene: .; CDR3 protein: CASSQDRGSPGYTF; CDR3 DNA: TGCGCCAGCAGCCAAGATAGGGGCAGCCCAGGCTACACCTTC
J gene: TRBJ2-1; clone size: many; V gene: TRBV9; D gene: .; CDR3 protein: CASSLSGGQPNEQFF; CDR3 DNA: TGTGCCAGCAGTCTCTCCGGGGGACAGCCCAATGAGCAGTTCTTC
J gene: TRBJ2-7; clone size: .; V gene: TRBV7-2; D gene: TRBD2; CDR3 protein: CASSPLLAGQLYF; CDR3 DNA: TGTGCCAGCAGCCCCCTGCTAGCGGGACAACTGTACTTC
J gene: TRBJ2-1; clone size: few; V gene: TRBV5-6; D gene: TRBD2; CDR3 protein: CASSLRTSQLYEQFF; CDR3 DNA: TGTGCCAGCAGCTTGCGGACTAGCCAACTATATGAGCAGTTCTTC
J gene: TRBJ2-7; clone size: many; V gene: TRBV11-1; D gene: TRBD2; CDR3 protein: CASTRDYSYEQYF; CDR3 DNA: TGTGCCAGCACCCGGGACTATAGCTACGAGCAGTACTTC
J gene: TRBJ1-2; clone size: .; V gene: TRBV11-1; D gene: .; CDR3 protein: CASSQAFGDSYTF; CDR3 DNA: TGTGCCAGCAGCCAAGCATTCGGGGATAGCTACACCTTC
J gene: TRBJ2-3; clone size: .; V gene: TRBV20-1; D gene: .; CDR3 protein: CSATALYISTDTQYF; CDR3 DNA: TGCAGTGCTACCGCCCTGTATATCTCGACAGATACGCAGTATTTT
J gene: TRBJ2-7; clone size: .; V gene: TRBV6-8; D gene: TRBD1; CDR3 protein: CASSYIGAGGEETYEQYF; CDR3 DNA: TGTGCCAGCAGTTACATCGGGGCAGGGGGCGAAGAGACCTACGAGCAGTACTTC
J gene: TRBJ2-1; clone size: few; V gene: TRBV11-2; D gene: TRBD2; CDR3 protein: CASSINSGGASYNEQFF; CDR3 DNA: TGTGCCAGCAGCATCAATAGCGGGGGGGCCTCCTACAATGAGCAGTTCTTC
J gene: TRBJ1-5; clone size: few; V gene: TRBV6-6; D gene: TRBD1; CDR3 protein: CASSYTGDQPQHF; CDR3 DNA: TGTGCCAGCAGTTACACAGGGGATCAGCCCCAGCATTTT
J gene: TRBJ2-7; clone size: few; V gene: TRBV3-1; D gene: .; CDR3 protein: CASSLGSGTRGQYF; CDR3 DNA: TGTGCCAGCAGTCTGGGATCCGGGACCCGCGGGCAGTACTTC
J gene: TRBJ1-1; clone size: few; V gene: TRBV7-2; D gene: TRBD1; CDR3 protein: CASSFVGTGNTEAFF; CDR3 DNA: TGTGCCAGCAGCTTCGTCGGGACAGGGAACACTGAAGCTTTCTTT
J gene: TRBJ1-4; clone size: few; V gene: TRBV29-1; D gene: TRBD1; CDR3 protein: CSGGQGREEKLFF; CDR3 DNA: TGCAGCGGCGGACAGGGGAGGGAGGAAAAACTGTTTTTT
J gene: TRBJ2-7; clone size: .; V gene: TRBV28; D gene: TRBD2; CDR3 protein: CASSLEIASGGYEQYF; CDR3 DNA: TGTGCCAGCAGTTTAGAGATCGCTAGCGGGGGCTACGAGCAGTACTTC
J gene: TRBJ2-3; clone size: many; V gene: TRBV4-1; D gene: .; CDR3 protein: CASSLTGTDTDTQYF; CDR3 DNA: TGCGCCAGCAGCCTGACCGGGACTGACACAGATACGCAGTATTTT
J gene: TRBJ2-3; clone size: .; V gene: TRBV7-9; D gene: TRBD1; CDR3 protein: CASSLGQNRADTQYF; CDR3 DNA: TGTGCCAGCAGCTTGGGACAGAATAGGGCAGATACGCAGTATTTT
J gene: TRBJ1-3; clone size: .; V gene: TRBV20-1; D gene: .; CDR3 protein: CSVPARDIGNTIYF; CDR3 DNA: TGCAGTGTTCCAGCCCGGGACATAGGAAACACCATATATTTT
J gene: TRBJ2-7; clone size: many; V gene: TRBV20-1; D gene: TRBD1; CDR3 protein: CSAQRQGLYEQYF; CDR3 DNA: TGCAGTGCACAAAGACAGGGGCTCTACGAGCAGTACTTC
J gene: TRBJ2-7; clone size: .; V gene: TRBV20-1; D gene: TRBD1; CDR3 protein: CSALSGQGYEQYF; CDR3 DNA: TGCAGTGCTCTGTCGGGACAGGGTTACGAGCAGTACTTC
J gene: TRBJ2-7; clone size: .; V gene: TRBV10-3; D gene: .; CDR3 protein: CAIRVGRTYEQYF; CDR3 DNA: TGTGCCATCAGGGTGGGACGGACCTACGAGCAGTACTTC